The sequence of this T cell receptor beta chain was determined in a study of CD8+ T cells in alopecia areata. Turning to this clone: At the DNA level, this CDR3 is encoded by other sequences in the same sample as well.

Lesional scalp tissue (obtained by punch biopsy) and peripheral blood were collected from alopecia areata patients. Sequencing used cDNA as its template, made by extracting RNA and reverse transcribing it. This table comes from immunoSEQ multiplex PCR, and its TCRdb copy is limited to in-frame clones, with some not included. The sample includes about 180,000 clones, about 63% of them seen just once. The CDR3 totals 11 residues. Germline assignment: CDR1 MDHEN and CDR2 SYDVKM. Trimming took 5 bases from V and 4 from J, leaving 6 bases between them. This receptor was identified in a human donor with alopecia areata. The rearrangement uses TRBV28 and TRBJ2-7, with D possibly matching TRBD2 (6 bases). The input for sequencing was CD4+ T cells sorted from blood, taken at week 0. The CDR3 coding sequence is TGTGCCAGCAGTGGGAGGTACGAGCAGTACTTC. Translating gives CASSGRYEQYF.